This T cell receptor beta chain derives from a study of T-cell memory formation after mild COVID-19. Study in general: Across donors, TCR clusters were largely donor specific. Study results and limitations: Contracting clones from day 15 to 85 had balanced CD4/CD8; later expanders favoured CD4+.

On this clonotype: Its target is not known.

TCR alpha and TCR beta cDNA libraries carrying sample barcodes and UMIs came from 5'RACE with constant-segment primers. TCRdb redid the calling of the 5' RACE reads with MiXCR, one entry per CDR3 protein. The sample lists roughly 250,000 distinct CDR3 sequences, over 15% occurring once. The CDR3 has 13 amino acids. Trimming stripped 11 bases from V and 8 bases from J, with 20 bases between. Looked up from germline, CDR1 is ENHRY and CDR2 is SYGVKD. This TCR was recovered from a man younger than 35 who had mild COVID-19 (a few samples of this study predate the infection). Cell type and time point are not known. The chain links TRBV10-3 to TRBJ2-3; D is tentatively TRBD1 or TRBD2 (6 bases each). What was sequenced was PBMCs or a T cell subset sorted from them (not recorded which). The CDR3 DNA reads as TGTGCCGGGAAGGGGGGACCCCTCGGTACGCAGTATTTT. As protein: CAGKGGPLGTQYF.